The following is a TCR beta chain sequence with its context. The record originates from a study of control samples from healthy donors and cancer patients. Profiled with immunoSEQ multiplex PCR; TCRdb holds only in-frame clones, not every one. The sample carries tens of thousands of clones, around 90% recorded once. Germline V gives CDR1 MNHNY, CDR2 SVGAGI (reference sequence). V lost 6 bases to trimming and J lost 5 bases, with 20 bases between them. This CDR3 spans 16 amino acids. This receptor was identified in a man aged 40-49 years with colorectal cancer. This sequence joins TRBV6-6 and TRBJ2-1, with D perhaps TRBD2 (8 bases). The sample taken for sequencing was PBMCs. In nucleotides, the CDR3 is TGTGCCAGCAGCCTGGACAGGACTAGCAAGCACAATGAGCAGTTCTTC. This encodes CASSLDRTSKHNEQFF.